The entry below gives a single TCR beta chain sequence along with its context. Antigen specificity is unknown. This sample is part of a study of cytomegalovirus exposure and HLA in healthy donors. The data were produced by immunoSEQ multiplex PCR, yet TCRdb's version contains in-frame clones alone and is incomplete. The table records approximately 160,000 clones, almost 85% of them present only once. Germline CDR1 and CDR2: ENHRY and SYGVKD. This CDR3 comprises 15 residues. The J segment lost 4 bases and the V segment lost 10 bases, leaving 7 bases of the junction unmatched. Overall study results and limits: TCR sequences were mostly rare, though some public TCRs occurred in many donors.

V and J are TRBV10-3 and TRBJ2-5; 15 nucleotides line up with TRBD2. Sample: PBMCs. The receptor's source is a man in his thirties or forties in good health and CMV-seropositive. CDR3 protein: CASRTSGGERETQYF. The CDR3 region has the DNA TGTGCCAGCCGGACTAGCGGGGGGGAACGAGAGACCCAGTACTTC.